This TCR beta chain appears in the sequencing data of a study of radiation and T cells in renal cell carcinoma. There are a few counts of this clone. Repertoires were generated with immunoSEQ multiplex PCR, while TCRdb's copy carries only in-frame clones and drops some. Among roughly 120,000 clones listed, roughly 80% were seen once. With 7 bases removed from V and 3 bases from J, the gap between germline ends came to 15 bases. This CDR3 is 13 amino acids long. Germline assignment: CDR1 SQVTM and CDR2 ANQGSEA. The time point denotes: baseline pretreatment blood. Treatment reported: 15 Gy SBRT to primary tumor, nephrectomy 4 weeks later.

This sequence was found in a woman aged 60-70 years with renal cell carcinoma. The chain combines TRBV29-1 with TRBJ1-1; TRBD1 is a possible D gene (5 bases). Specimen: blood, collected from a patient whose treatment included radiotherapy and nephrectomy. The DNA of the CDR3 is TGCAGCGGAAGCGGGGCAGCAGACACTGAAGCTTTCTTT. This translates into CSGSGAADTEAFF.